The clone carrying this T cell receptor beta chain was seen only a few times. Its antigen is still unknown. This specimen comes from a study of response to subunit inactivated influenza vaccine. A single record per CDR3 protein comes from TCRdb applying MiXCR to the RT-PCR reads. The table has 710,000 or so distinct CDR3 sequences, around 14% seen once. The germline gives CDR1 SGHTA, CDR2 FQGNSA. V was trimmed by 4 bases and J by 8 bases, leaving 12 bases between them. CDR3 length equals 13 residues. Broader study findings: The authors suggested that few new T cells are recruited per seasonal influenza vaccination.

The rearrangement links TRBV7-2 to TRBJ2-1; D gene uncertain. This TCR was recovered from a man between 45 and 60 years old who received an inactivated influenza vaccine. Sample: PBMCs from blood, taken 12 days after vaccination. CDR3 in amino acids: CASSSRTIYEQFF. In DNA, the CDR3 is TGTGCCAGCAGCTCCCGCACAATCTATGAGCAGTTCTTC.